This T cell receptor beta chain originates from a study of T cell repertoires in cytomegalovirus infection. This CDR3 has 16 amino acids. Germline CDR1 and CDR2: DFQATT and SNEGSKA (reference sequence). The germline V and J ends were trimmed by 0 bases and 10 bases, with 22 bases remaining between them. TCRdb reprocessed the reads via MiXCR and lists one record per CDR3 protein. The sample has roughly 920,000 distinct CDR3 sequences, approximately 31% seen once. With respect to this clonotype: Its antigen is undetermined.

The sequencing used cultured CD8+ T cells from PBMCs, collected from culture after CMV antigen stimulation. The V call is TRBV20-1, the J call TRBJ2-1; D call uncertain. The receptor's source is a human donor in good health (CMV status not recorded). Some clones in this sample may be carry-over from other donors' samples. CDR3 amino acids: CSARDSSRALGWEQFF. CDR3 nucleotide sequence: TGCAGTGCTAGAGATAGTTCGCGTGCCCTCGGGTGGGAGCAGTTCTTC.